This T cell receptor (beta chain) was profiled in a study of blood T cell repertoires in COVID-19. Across the whole study: Both acute and convalescent COVID-19 samples were obtained from the United States, Italy and Spain.

Followed longitudinally, the Seattle patients had been enrolled during active infection. This clone was counted a single time. V was pared by 2 bases and J by 0 bases, with 5 bases between. CDR1 and CDR2 (germline): SGHDT, YYEEEE. The CDR3 contains 13 residues. Original data processing: Reference gene primers were amplified, and this amplification served to estimate nucleated cell counts. The protocol was immunoSEQ multiplex PCR, while the TCRdb copy is restricted to in-frame clones and leaves out a portion. D and trimming come from the DNA, and the V and J calls and clone size come from that table. The sample gives approximately 330,000 clones, approximately 86% of which show up once; around 9.9% is in the top ten.

Sequencing input: peripheral blood. The V and J genes are TRBV5-6 and TRBJ1-1; no clear D gene. The TCR was taken from a man aged 30 to 39 with COVID-19, enrolled during active disease. Here the CDR3 reads CASSFRVNTEAFF. In DNA, the CDR3 is TGTGCCAGCAGCTTCCGGGTGAACACTGAAGCTTTCTTT.